The next 27 T cell receptor beta chains were all read from a single sample in a study of early T cells in non-severe SARS-CoV-2 infection. TCRdb ran MiXCR on the 5' RACE reads and lists one entry per CDR3 protein. The repertoire holds 30,000 or so distinct CDR3 sequences, with more than 3.5% as singletons. Sequenced sample: whole blood. Every receptor here comes from an adult who was a healthcare worker with PCR-confirmed SARS-CoV-2 infection or an uninfected control (not recorded which).

This clonotype has a count of ten or more. The gene calls are TRBV5-1 and TRBJ2-5, with D perhaps assigned TRBD1 or TRBD2 (7 bases each). The germline V and J ends were trimmed by 4 bases and 5 bases, with 18 bases remaining between them. CDR3 size: 15 residues. Germline lookup yields CDR1 SGHRS and CDR2 YFSETQ. The CDR3 protein is CASSGEGQPGETQYF. Written as DNA, the CDR3 is TGCGCCAGCAGCGGGGAGGGACAGCCCGGGGAGACCCAGTACTTC.

This clonotype came up a few times. V is TRBV6-2 or TRBV6-3 and J is TRBJ1-6; TRBD1 might be the D (5 bases). V lost 4 bases to trimming and J lost 7 bases, with 14 bases between them. The CDR3 is 15 residues long. Germline V lookup: CDR1 MNHEY, CDR2 SVGEGT. DNA for the CDR3: TGTGCCAGCAGTTTCGGCGGGGGATCCAATTCACCCCTCCACTTT. The encoded protein is CASSFGGGSNSPLHF.

There are a few counts of this clonotype. The CDR3 reads CASSLDRPTGELFF. DNA for the CDR3: TGTGCCAGCAGCCTGGACAGGCCCACCGGGGAGCTGTTTTTT. J is TRBJ2-2 and V is TRBV5-5, with 7 positions matching TRBD1. J gave up 4 bases and V 4 bases, and 4 bases lay outside the gene matches. The CDR3 sequence is 14 residues long. In germline, CDR1 is SGHKS, CDR2 YYEKEE (reference sequence). Full variable domain (outside the CDR3, taken from reference TRBV5-5 and TRBJ2-2): DAGVTQSPTHLIKTRGQQVTLRCSPISGHKSVSWYQQVLGQGPQFIFQYYEKEERGRGNFPDRFSARQFPNYSSELNVNALLLGDSALYLCASSLDRPTGELFFGEGSRLTVL.

This clonotype has at least ten counts. The rearrangement links TRBV12-2 to TRBJ1-5. TRBV12-2 is a pseudogene segment. There are 18 residues in the CDR3. CDR3 sequence (DNA): TGTGCAAGTCGCCCGCCGCCGAGGCCGAGATATAGCAATCAGCCCCAGCATTTT. Protein product: CASRPPPRPRYSNQPQHF.

This clonotype was seen ten or more times. This chain uses TRBV11-3 with TRBJ2-5; tentatively, D is TRBD2 (5 bases). Germline CDR1 is SGHNT and CDR2 is YENEEA. This CDR3 contains 14 residues. Trimming left V 5 bases short and J 5 bases short, with 15 bases between. In nucleotides, the CDR3 is TGTGCCAGCAGCACACGAGGGCTAGGGGAGACCCAGTACTTC. It codes for CASSTRGLGETQYF.

In this sample, this clonotype turned up many times. This chain connects TRBV29-1 to TRBJ2-7; D gene ambiguous. This CDR3 has 11 amino acids. CDR1 and CDR2 from the germline V gene are SQVTM and ANQGSEA. Trimming shortened V by 5 bases and J by 1 base, and 6 bases separated the two germline ends. The CDR3 sequence is CSVLGSYEQYF. The CDR3 DNA is TGCAGCGTTCTGGGGTCCTACGAGCAGTACTTC.

The chain joins TRBV7-8 to TRBJ2-1, with TRBD1 matching over 7 bases. After removal of 5 bases from V and 7 bases from J, the junction contained 17 bases not matched to a gene. Per the germline V gene, CDR1 is SGHVS and CDR2 is FQNEAQ. The CDR3 loop spans 17 amino acids. CDR3 DNA sequence: TGTGCCAGCAGCCTCCGCCTTCCGGACAGGTTTAAGAATGAGCAGTTCTTC. As protein: CASSLRLPDRFKNEQFF.

The chain has TRBV7-6 and TRBJ2-7; D is ambiguous. V was shortened by 0 bases and J by 2 bases, with 14 bases between the two germline ends. The CDR3 runs to 16 residues. Germline V lookup: CDR1 SGHVS, CDR2 FNYEAQ. CDR3 bases: TGTGCCAGCAGCTTAGCGAGGAGCAGAAAAACCTACGAGCAGTACTTC. Translation: CASSLARSRKTYEQYF.

At least ten counts were recorded for this clonotype. The chain employs TRBV7-2 and TRBJ2-1; D unresolved. In germline, CDR1 is SGHTA, CDR2 FQGNSA. The V and J ends lost 4 bases and 10 bases respectively, with 11 bases between them. This CDR3 comprises 12 residues. In nucleotides, the CDR3 is TGTGCCAGCAGCTCCCCGTTCAACGAGCAGTTCTTC. Translation gives CASSSPFNEQFF. Filled out from reference TRBV7-2 and TRBJ2-1, the complete variable domain reads GAGVSQSPSNKVTEKGKDVELRCDPISGHTALYWYRQSLGQGLEFLIYFQGNSAPDKSGLPSDRFSAERTGGSVSTLTIQRTQQEDSAVYLCASSSPFNEQFFGPGTRLTVL.

This clonotype was counted ten times or more. J is TRBJ2-4 and V is TRBV19; possibly TRBD1 or TRBD2 for D (5 bases each). CDR3 length: 16 residues. Trimming took 4 bases from V and 7 from J, leaving 20 bases between them. Germline CDR1 and CDR2: LNHDA and SQIVND (reference sequence). The CDR3 spells CASSRTSGPPQNIQYF. The DNA for the CDR3 is TGTGCCAGTAGTAGAACCTCGGGACCCCCGCAGAACATTCAGTACTTC.

This clonotype has a count of ten or more. This chain joins TRBV20-1 and TRBJ2-7; D perhaps matches TRBD1 (5 bases). CDR3 length equals 13 residues. Germline V gene data show CDR1 as DFQATT and CDR2 as SNEGSKA (reference sequence). Trimming removed 3 bases at V and 2 bases at J, with 11 bases between. CDR3 sequence (DNA): TGCAGTGCTAGTACCGCCAGGGCCTACGAGCAGTACTTC. This encodes CSASTARAYEQYF.

This clonotype occurred many times. J is TRBJ2-7 and V is TRBV29-1; no clear D. V gave up 1 base and J gave up 0 bases, with 19 bases separating them. This CDR3 has 17 amino acids. Looked up from germline, CDR1 is SQVTM and CDR2 is ANQGSEA. This chain's CDR3 is CSVEGRPGRLHSYEQYF. The CDR3 DNA reads TGCAGCGTTGAAGGACGGCCCGGCCGTCTCCACTCCTACGAGCAGTACTTC.

The rearrangement joins TRBV20-1 to TRBJ1-1; D might be TRBD1 (6 bases). This CDR3 has 14 amino acids. The germline V gene encodes CDR1 DFQATT and CDR2 SNEGSKA (reference sequence). Trimming took off 5 bases at V and 2 bases at J, with 15 bases between the two ends. This CDR3 reads CSAENRDTNTEAFF. The CDR3 DNA is TGCAGTGCTGAGAACCGGGACACTAACACTGAAGCTTTCTTT.

This clonotype was detected ten times or more. This chain links TRBV12-3 or TRBV12-4 with TRBJ1-6; D unresolved. V was clipped by 2 bases and J by 0 bases, with 14 bases between them. The CDR3 totals 18 residues. The chain's CDR3 is CASSLNWRRSSYNSPLHF. CDR3 coding DNA: TGTGCCAGCAGTTTAAACTGGCGGCGGAGCTCCTATAATTCACCCCTCCACTTT.

The table lists this clonotype with many counts. The V and J genes are TRBV20-1 and TRBJ2-3, with D possibly being TRBD1 (6 bases). CDR1 and CDR2 from the germline V gene are DFQATT and SNEGSKA (reference sequence). V lost 1 base to trimming and J lost 5 bases, with 16 bases between them. The CDR3 is 15 amino acids. The chain's CDR3 is CSARGYRDFGDTQYF. CDR3 sequence (DNA): TGCAGTGCTAGAGGGTACAGGGATTTCGGAGATACGCAGTATTTT.

The rearrangement joins TRBV6-5 to TRBJ2-7; 7 bases are a match to TRBD1. Germline V gene sequence: CDR1 MNHEY, CDR2 SVGAGI. The CDR3 contains 14 residues. The junction had 9 bases not matched to a gene; V was cut back by 6 bases and J by 4 bases. The CDR3 region has the DNA TGTGCCAGCAGCTGGGGACAGTCCGGATACGAGCAGTACTTC. It codes for CASSWGQSGYEQYF.

This clonotype was seen many times. The chain is built from TRBV5-1 and TRBJ2-3, with TRBD2 matching over 8 bases. From germline, CDR1 is SGHRS and CDR2 YFSETQ. The J segment lost 5 bases and the V segment lost 4 bases, leaving 6 bases of the junction unmatched. CDR3 length: 14 amino acids. CDR3 bases: TGCGCCAGCAGCCCTTTAGCGGGAAAAGATACGCAGTATTTT. Protein sequence: CASSPLAGKDTQYF.

This clonotype was recorded many times. V usage is TRBV7-9 and J usage is TRBJ2-1, with D perhaps given as TRBD1 or TRBD2 (7 bases each). This CDR3 is 16 amino acids long. CDR1 and CDR2 (germline): SEHNR, FQNEAQ (reference sequence). V was pared by 5 bases and J by 3 bases, with 17 bases between. This chain's CDR3 is CASSLPGGDLYNEQFF. DNA of the CDR3: TGTGCCAGCAGCCTGCCAGGGGGGGATCTCTACAATGAGCAGTTCTTC.

This clonotype has a handful of counts. J is TRBJ2-5 and V is TRBV7-8; the D is unclear. With 4 bases removed from V and 1 base from J, the gap between germline ends came to 13 bases. The CDR3 consists of 15 residues. The germline V gene has CDR1 SGHVS and CDR2 FQNEAQ. CDR3 DNA: TGTGCCAGCAGCTCCAGCAGAACAGCCCAAGAGACCCAGTACTTC. As protein: CASSSSRTAQETQYF.

This clonotype was found a few times. The V gene is TRBV6-5, the J gene TRBJ2-1; TRBD1 matches at 7 bases. CDR1 MNHEY and CDR2 SVGAGI come from the germline V gene. The CDR3 is made up of 17 amino acids. V shed 5 bases, J shed 0 bases, and the junction held 10 bases outside the gene matches. This CDR3 reads CASSHYPQGSSYNEQFF. CDR3 DNA sequence: TGTGCCAGCAGTCACTACCCACAGGGGAGCTCCTACAATGAGCAGTTCTTC.

This clonotype was observed many times. This chain links TRBV20-1 with TRBJ2-7; 9 bases are a match to TRBD1. Germline V CDR1 and CDR2: DFQATT, SNEGSKA (reference sequence). This CDR3 is 13 amino acids long. Unmatched junction bases numbered 7, after V lost 6 bases and J lost 4 bases. CDR3 in DNA: TGCAGTGCCGGGACAGGGAAGGTTTACGAGCAGTACTTC. Translating gives CSAGTGKVYEQYF.

Ten or more counts support this clonotype. This rearrangement joins TRBV6-1 to TRBJ2-3; D remains unclear. V was cut by 5 bases and J by 2 bases, with 5 bases left in between. The germline gives CDR1 MNHNS, CDR2 SASEGT. This CDR3 region has 12 residues. The CDR3 DNA sequence: TGTGCCAGCAGTTTTTCCACAGATACGCAGTATTTT. Its protein product is CASSFSTDTQYF.

This clonotype has at least ten counts. The rearrangement joins TRBV18 to TRBJ1-5; tentatively, D is TRBD1 (6 bases). The V end was cut by 1 base, the J end by 4 bases, with 8 bases between. The CDR3 loop spans 14 amino acids. Germline loops: CDR1 KGHSH, CDR2 LQKENI. The CDR3 sequence is CASSPQGGNQPQHF. Written as DNA, the CDR3 is TGTGCCAGCTCACCACAGGGGGGGAATCAGCCCCAGCATTTT.

In this sample, this clonotype turned up many times. This sequence joins TRBV24-1 and TRBJ2-1, with D unresolved. V was shortened by 0 bases and J by 9 bases, with 5 bases between the two germline ends. The CDR3 length is 12 residues. The germline gives CDR1 KGHDR, CDR2 SFDVKD. The CDR3 is CATSDLHGEQFF. CDR3 coding DNA: TGTGCCACCAGTGATTTGCATGGTGAGCAGTTCTTC.

This sequence joins TRBV5-1 and TRBJ1-4; D ambiguous. Germline CDR1 is SGHRS and CDR2 is YFSETQ. There are 15 residues in the CDR3. Trimming stripped 2 bases from V and 8 bases from J, with 16 bases between. CDR3 sequence reads: CASSFLGGIREKLFF. In DNA, the CDR3 is TGCGCCAGCAGCTTCTTAGGAGGGATCAGAGAAAAACTGTTTTTT. The whole variable domain, filled in from reference TRBV5-1 and TRBJ1-4, reads KAGVTQTPRYLIKTRGQQVTLSCSPISGHRSVSWYQQTPGQGLQFLFEYFSETQRNKGNFPGRFSGRQFSNSRSEMNVSTLELGDSALYLCASSFLGGIREKLFFGSGTQLSVL.

This clonotype was counted at least ten times. This chain joins TRBV7-9 and TRBJ2-7; TRBD2 might be the D (6 bases). V was trimmed by 4 bases and J by 0 bases, leaving 10 bases between them. Germline V gives CDR1 SEHNR, CDR2 FQNEAQ (reference sequence). The CDR3 is 14 residues long. This chain's CDR3 is CASSSSSVSYEQYF. CDR3 sequence (DNA): TGTGCCAGCAGCTCCTCTAGCGTCTCCTACGAGCAGTACTTC.

This clonotype was observed at least ten times. The chain has TRBV18 and TRBJ1-2; TRBD1 might be the D (6 bases). Per germline, CDR1 KGHSH and CDR2 LQKENI. V lost 3 bases and J 8 bases, leaving 19 bases between the germline ends. This CDR3 is built from 15 residues. The CDR3 coding sequence is TGTGCCAGCTCACCGGACGACAGGACTGTCTGGGGCTACACCTTC. It specifies CASSPDDRTVWGYTF. The full variable domain, with the rest looked up from reference TRBV18 and TRBJ1-2, is NAGVMQNPRHLVRRRGQEARLRCSPMKGHSHVYWYRQLPEEGLKFMVYLQKENIIDESGMPKERFSAEFPKEGPSILRIQQVVRGDSAAYFCASSPDDRTVWGYTFGSGTRLTVV.